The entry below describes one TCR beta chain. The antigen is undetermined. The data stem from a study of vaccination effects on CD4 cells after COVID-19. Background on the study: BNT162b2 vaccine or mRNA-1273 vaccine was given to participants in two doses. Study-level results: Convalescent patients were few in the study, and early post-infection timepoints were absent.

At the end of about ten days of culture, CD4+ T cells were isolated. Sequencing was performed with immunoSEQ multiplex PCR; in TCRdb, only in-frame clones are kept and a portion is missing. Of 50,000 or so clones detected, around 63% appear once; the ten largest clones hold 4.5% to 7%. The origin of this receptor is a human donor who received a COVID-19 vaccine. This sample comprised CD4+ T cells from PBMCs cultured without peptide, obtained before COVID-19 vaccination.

CDR3 amino acids: CASSPRRDTQYF. CDR3 nucleotides: TGTGCCAGCAGCCCTCGTAGGGATACGCAGTATTTT. The chain has TRBV28 and TRBJ2-3; D gene uncertain. This CDR3 region has 12 residues. Trimming left V 6 bases short and J 6 bases short, with 10 bases between. Germline CDR1 reads MDHEN; CDR2 reads SYDVKM.